The clone carrying this T cell receptor beta chain was recorded only once. Its target is not known. Treatment indicated: approximately 18 received Ad26.COV2.S at low or high dose, single or two shots; several received placebo; per-sample allocation not given. After the first vaccine or placebo injection, samples were drawn on day 63. The assay was immunoSEQ multiplex PCR, and TCRdb's table has in-frame clones only and misses some. The table has fewer than 400,000 clones, 89% seen once. The source of the sample is a study of Ad26.COV2.S vaccination and SARS-CoV-2 variants. The CDR3 contains 14 residues. Germline loops: CDR1 LNHNV, CDR2 YYDKDF (reference sequence). V lost 0 bases, J lost 10 bases, and 13 bases lay in between. General study results and limits: Spike-specific responses of CD8+ and CD4+ T cells were reported to display substantial breadth after vaccination.

The gene calls are TRBV15 and TRBJ2-1; D unresolved. Sequences were derived from peripheral blood, sampled in a trial of Ad26.COV2.S vaccine versus placebo. The TCR comes from a person aged 18 to 59 who received the Ad26.COV2.S COVID-19 vaccine or a placebo. CDR3 residues: CATSREAGLREQFF. In nucleotides, the CDR3 is TGTGCCACCAGCAGAGAGGCAGGCTTGAGAGAGCAGTTCTTC.